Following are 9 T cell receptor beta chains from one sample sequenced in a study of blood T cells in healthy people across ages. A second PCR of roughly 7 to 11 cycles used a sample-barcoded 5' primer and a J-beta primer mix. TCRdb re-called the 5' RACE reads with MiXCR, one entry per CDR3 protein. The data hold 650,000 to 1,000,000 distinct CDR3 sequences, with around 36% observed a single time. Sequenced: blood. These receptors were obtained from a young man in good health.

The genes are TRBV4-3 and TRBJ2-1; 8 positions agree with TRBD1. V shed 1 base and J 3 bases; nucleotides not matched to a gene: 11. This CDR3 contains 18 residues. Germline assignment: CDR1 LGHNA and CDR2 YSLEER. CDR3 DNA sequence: TGCGCCAGCAGCCAAGTGGATGGAGGACAGGGCTTCTACAATGAGCAGTTCTTC. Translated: CASSQVDGGQGFYNEQFF.

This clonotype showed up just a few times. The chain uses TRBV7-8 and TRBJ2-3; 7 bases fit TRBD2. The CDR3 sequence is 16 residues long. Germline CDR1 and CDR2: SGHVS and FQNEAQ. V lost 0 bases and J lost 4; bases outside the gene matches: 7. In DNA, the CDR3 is TGTGCCAGCAGCTTAGCGTTCGGGGGGACCGCAGATACGCAGTATTTT. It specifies CASSLAFGGTADTQYF. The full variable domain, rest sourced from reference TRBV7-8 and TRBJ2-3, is GAGVSQSPRYKVAKRGQDVALRCDPISGHVSLFWYQQALGQGPEFLTYFQNEAQLDKSGLPSDRFFAERPEGSVSTLKIQRTQQEDSAVYLCASSLAFGGTADTQYFGPGTRLTVL.

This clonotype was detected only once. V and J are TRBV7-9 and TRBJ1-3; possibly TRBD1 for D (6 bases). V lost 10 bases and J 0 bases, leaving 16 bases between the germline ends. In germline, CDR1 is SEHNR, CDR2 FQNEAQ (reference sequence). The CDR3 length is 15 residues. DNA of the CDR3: TGTGCCACCGCAGGGGAGTTCTCCTCTGGAAACACCATATATTTT. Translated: CATAGEFSSGNTIYF.

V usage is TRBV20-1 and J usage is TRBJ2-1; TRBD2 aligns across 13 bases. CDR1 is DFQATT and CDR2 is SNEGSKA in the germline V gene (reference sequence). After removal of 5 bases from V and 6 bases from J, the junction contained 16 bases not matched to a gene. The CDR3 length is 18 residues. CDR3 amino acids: CSAPSLLAGGRYGNEQFF. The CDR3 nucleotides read TGCAGTGCTCCCTCCCTACTAGCGGGGGGGCGCTACGGCAATGAGCAGTTCTTC.

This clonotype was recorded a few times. The CDR3 DNA follows: TGTGCCAGCAGTTTAGGTGCTCTGACAGATACGCAGTATTTT. Translated: CASSLGALTDTQYF. The chain is built from TRBV12-3 or TRBV12-4 and TRBJ2-3, with D unresolved. V was cut by 1 base and J by 3 bases, with 8 bases left in between. The CDR3 length is 14 residues.

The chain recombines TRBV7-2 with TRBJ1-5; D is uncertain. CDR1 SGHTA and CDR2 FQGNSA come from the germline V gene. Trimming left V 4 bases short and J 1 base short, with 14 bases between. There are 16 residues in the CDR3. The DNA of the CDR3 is TGTGCCAGCAGCTCCAGTGCAGCGGGAAGCAATCAGCCCCAGCATTTT. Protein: CASSSSAAGSNQPQHF. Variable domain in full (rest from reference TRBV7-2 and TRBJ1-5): GAGVSQSPSNKVTEKGKDVELRCDPISGHTALYWYRQSLGQGLEFLIYFQGNSAPDKSGLPSDRFSAERTGGSVSTLTIQRTQQEDSAVYLCASSSSAAGSNQPQHFGDGTRLSIL.

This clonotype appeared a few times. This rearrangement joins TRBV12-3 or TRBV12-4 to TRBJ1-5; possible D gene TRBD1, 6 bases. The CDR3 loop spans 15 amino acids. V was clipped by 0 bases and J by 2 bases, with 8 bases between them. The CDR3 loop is CASSLARGRNQPQHF. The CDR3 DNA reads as TGTGCCAGCAGTTTAGCCAGGGGTCGCAATCAGCCCCAGCATTTT.

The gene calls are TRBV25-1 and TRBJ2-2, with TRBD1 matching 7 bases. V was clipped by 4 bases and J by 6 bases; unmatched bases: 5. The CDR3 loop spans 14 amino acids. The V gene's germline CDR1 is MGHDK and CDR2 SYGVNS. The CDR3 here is CASSVTGVAGELFF. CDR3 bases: TGTGCCAGCAGTGTCACAGGGGTGGCCGGGGAGCTGTTTTTT.

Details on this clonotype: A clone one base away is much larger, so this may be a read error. The CDR3 sequence is CSARTGRELDTEAFF. In DNA, the CDR3 is TGCAGTGCTCGGACAGGGCGGGAATTGGACACTGAAGCTTTCTTT. The chain uses TRBV20-1 and TRBJ1-1, with TRBD1 identical over 8 bases. Germline V gives CDR1 DFQATT, CDR2 SNEGSKA (reference sequence). J lost 3 bases, V lost 5 bases, and 11 bases had no gene match. The CDR3 loop spans 15 amino acids.